What follows are 5 T cell receptor beta chains derived from one specimen sequenced in a study of spatial heterogeneity in lung cancer. Time point of the sample: blood at routine non-recurrence follow-up after resection. Researchers sequenced whole RNA taken from tumor, nontumor lung or frozen PBMC without sorting. In TCRdb, the 5' RACE reads were re-called with MiXCR into one record per CDR3 protein. The sample consists of approximately 50,000 distinct CDR3 sequences, around 7.7% of them appearing once. Sequenced here: PBMCs, sampled at follow-up. The receptors shown here come from a female donor with early-stage non-small cell lung cancer.

This clonotype has ten or more counts. The rearrangement links TRBV7-2 to TRBJ1-5; no clear D. The CDR3 spans 11 residues. Germline assignment: CDR1 SGHTA and CDR2 FQGNSA. Trimming removed 1 base at V and 12 bases at J, with 7 bases between. The CDR3 is CASSLGAVQHF. CDR3 sequence (DNA): TGTGCCAGCAGCTTAGGGGCGGTCCAGCATTTT.

There are many counts of this clonotype. V and J are TRBV28 and TRBJ1-2, with D unresolved. The ends were cut back, 2 bases at V and 5 bases at J, with 6 bases in the middle. Per the germline V gene, CDR1 is MDHEN and CDR2 is SYDVKM. The CDR3 has 12 residues. The CDR3 DNA sequence: TGTGCCAGCAGTTTACGAGCGTATGGCTACACCTTC. Translating it yields CASSLRAYGYTF.

This clonotype was seen repeatedly, ten times or more. The V gene is TRBV5-6, the J gene TRBJ2-6, with 7 bases matching TRBD2. V trimming: 2 bases; J trimming: 1 base; junction bases outside the gene matches: 9. The length of the CDR3 is 18 residues. Germline values: CDR1 SGHDT, CDR2 YYEEEE. The CDR3 reads CASSFPSGKLSGANVLTF. The CDR3 DNA reads as TGTGCCAGCAGCTTTCCTAGCGGCAAATTGTCTGGGGCCAACGTCCTGACTTTC.

This clonotype was observed a few times. The chain combines TRBV3-1 with TRBJ1-2; perhaps TRBD1 as D (5 bases). Trimming removed 0 bases from V and 4 bases from J, with 9 bases in between. The germline CDR1 and CDR2 sequences are LGHDT and YNNKEL (reference sequence). The length of the CDR3 is 14 residues. The CDR3 DNA follows: TGTGCCAGCAGCCAAGAGGGGCAGACCTATGGCTACACCTTC. This sequence encodes CASSQEGQTYGYTF.

Many counts were recorded for this clonotype. The V and J genes are TRBV29-1 and TRBJ1-2; D ambiguous. Trimming left V 2 bases short and J 4 bases short, with 8 bases between. The CDR3 spans 12 residues. Germline V gene sequence: CDR1 SQVTM, CDR2 ANQGSEA. The chain's CDR3 is CSVEIATYGYTF. CDR3 in DNA: TGCAGCGTTGAAATAGCCACCTATGGCTACACCTTC.